Listed below are T cell receptor beta chains from one sample, sequenced in a study of cytomegalovirus exposure and HLA in healthy donors. TCRdb's copy holds only in-frame clones and misses some; the assay was immunoSEQ multiplex PCR. The top ten clones hold approximately 1.7% of a sample with about 210,000 clones, around 80% of them seen once. The sequenced sample was PBMCs. The receptor set was obtained from a man aged 35 to 55 in good health and CMV-seropositive. Each CDR3 is given with its conserved first and last residue. D genes are given only for firm matches. Size is omitted from some rows. Given values are once, few, many or a class for expanded clones.

abundance	v_gene	d_gene	len	j_gene	CDR3aa	CDR3nt
.	TRBV10-2	.	17	TRBJ2-5	CASSGLVRRGRGETQYF	TGCGCCAGCAGTGGTCTTGTCAGGCGTGGTCGGGGAGAGACCCAGTACTTC
.	TRBV18	TRBD2	15	TRBJ2-7	CASSPPTSGRSEQYF	TGTGCCAGCTCACCACCGACTAGCGGGAGAAGCGAGCAGTACTTC
.	TRBV6-1	.	14	TRBJ1-1	CASSEPGMNTEAFF	TGTGCCAGCAGTGAACCGGGAATGAACACTGAAGCTTTCTTT
.	TRBV4-2	TRBD1	13	TRBJ1-1	CASQGDRRSEAFF	TGTGCCAGCCAGGGGGACCGCAGGAGTGAAGCTTTCTTT
once	TRBV2	TRBD2	15	TRBJ2-3	CASSDLLAGPDTQYF	TGTGCCAGCAGTGACTTACTAGCGGGACCAGATACGCAGTATTTT
.	TRBV5-4	TRBD1	15	TRBJ1-5	CASSLGTGSGQPQHF	TGTGCCAGCAGCTTGGGGACAGGGTCGGGTCAGCCCCAGCATTTT
.	TRBV7-9	.	15	TRBJ1-3	CASFGWGRAGNTIYF	TGTGCCAGCTTCGGATGGGGGCGCGCGGGAAACACCATATATTTT
.	TRBV4-1	TRBD1	15	TRBJ2-7	CASSQVTGNGYEQYF	TGCGCCAGCAGCCAAGTGACAGGGAACGGGTACGAGCAGTACTTC
.	TRBV5-1	TRBD2	16	TRBJ2-5	CASSLRLAGAGETQYF	TGCGCCAGCAGCCTCCGACTAGCGGGAGCGGGGGAGACCCAGTACTTC
.	TRBV7-2	TRBD1	14	TRBJ2-7	CASSLWTGGYEQYF	TGTGCCAGCAGCCTGTGGACAGGGGGCTACGAGCAGTACTTC
.	TRBV7-9	TRBD2	16	TRBJ2-3	CSSSLGLAGGTDTQYF	TGTTCCAGCAGCTTAGGACTAGCGGGAGGCACAGATACGCAGTATTTT
.	TRBV5-1	.	14	TRBJ2-3	CASSSQASTDTQYF	TGCGCCAGCAGCTCACAGGCTAGCACAGATACGCAGTATTTT
.	TRBV9	TRBD2	15	TRBJ2-1	CASSVATGTSGKQFF	TGTGCCAGCAGCGTAGCTACTGGGACTAGCGGGAAGCAGTTCTTC
.	TRBV6-6	.	13	TRBJ2-1	CASSTSSYNEQFF	TGTGCCAGCTCCACAAGCTCCTACAATGAGCAGTTCTTC
.	TRBV2	.	12	TRBJ2-5	CASSDRGETQYF	TGTGCCAGCAGTGACAGGGGAGAGACCCAGTACTTC
once	TRBV7-9	.	15	TRBJ2-5	CASLITYRAQETQYF	TGTGCCAGCCTGATTACTTACAGGGCTCAAGAGACCCAGTACTTC
.	TRBV11-1	TRBD1	16	TRBJ2-7	CASSLGTARVSYEQYF	TGTGCCAGCAGCCTCGGGACAGCACGAGTCTCCTACGAGCAGTACTTC
.	TRBV7-2	.	14	TRBJ2-7	CASSSGLLSYEQYF	TGTGCCAGCAGCTCCGGACTGCTCTCCTACGAGCAGTACTTC
.	TRBV18	TRBD2	17	TRBJ2-5	CASSSPGLAGGAETQYF	TGTGCCAGCTCATCCCCTGGACTAGCGGGAGGAGCAGAGACCCAGTACTTC
.	TRBV9	.	19	TRBJ1-3	CASSVDWVDRTGSGNTIYF	TGTGCCAGCAGCGTAGACTGGGTGGACAGAACAGGCTCTGGAAACACCATATATTTT
.	TRBV19	.	14	TRBJ2-3	CASSASRGADTQYF	TGTGCCAGTAGCGCCTCTCGGGGAGCAGATACGCAGTATTTT
.	TRBV6-5	.	14	TRBJ2-3	CASRKGQPRDTQYF	TGTGCCAGCAGAAAGGGACAACCGCGCGATACGCAGTATTTT
.	TRBV11-2	.	15	TRBJ2-7	CASSLAYSIEVEQYF	TGTGCCAGCAGCTTAGCCTACTCCATTGAGGTCGAGCAGTACTTC
.	TRBV7-9	TRBD1	14	TRBJ2-2	CASSSGQGAGELFF	TGTGCCAGCAGCTCGGGACAGGGGGCCGGGGAGCTGTTTTTT
.	TRBV28	TRBD1	15	TRBJ2-5	CASSLYGTGEGTQYF	TGTGCCAGCAGTTTATACGGGACAGGGGAAGGGACCCAGTACTTC
.	TRBV28	.	12	TRBJ1-4	CASSLWQGKLFF	TGTGCCAGCAGTTTATGGCAGGGAAAACTGTTTTTT
.	TRBV29-1	.	14	TRBJ2-6	CSVGGVSGANVLTF	TGCAGCGTTGGAGGCGTCTCTGGGGCCAACGTCCTGACTTTC
.	TRBV2	TRBD1	12	TRBJ2-5	CAGGTGLETQYF	TGTGCCGGCGGGACAGGGCTCGAGACCCAGTACTTC
.	TRBV6-5	.	15	TRBJ2-3	CASSYMAGGTDTQYF	TGTGCCAGCAGTTACATGGCAGGGGGCACAGATACGCAGTATTTT
.	TRBV29-1	TRBD2	14	TRBJ2-1	CSVVPLAVGNEQFF	TGCAGCGTTGTCCCTCTAGCGGTAGGCAATGAGCAGTTCTTC
.	TRBV5-1	TRBD1	14	TRBJ2-5	CASSKGQGVETQYF	TGCGCCAGCAGCAAGGGACAGGGGGTGGAGACCCAGTACTTC
once	TRBV6-5	TRBD1	14	TRBJ2-5	CASSYSGQGETQYF	TGTGCCAGCAGTTACTCTGGACAGGGAGAGACCCAGTACTTC
.	TRBV29-1	.	13	TRBJ1-2	CSVAGWTNYGYTF	TGCAGCGTTGCAGGGTGGACTAACTATGGCTACACCTTC
.	TRBV19	.	13	TRBJ2-7	CATKDSGDYEQYF	TGTGCCACCAAGGACTCTGGCGACTACGAGCAGTACTTC
.	TRBV5-1	TRBD2	21	TRBJ2-3	CASSFSDRGGLAGSSTDTQYF	TGCGCCAGCAGCTTTTCAGACAGGGGCGGACTAGCGGGATCGAGCACAGATACGCAGTATTTT
few	TRBV6-5	TRBD1	15	TRBJ1-4	CASRDDRGFGEKLFF	TGTGCCAGCAGGGACGACAGGGGGTTCGGTGAAAAACTGTTTTTT
.	TRBV11-1	TRBD1	14	TRBJ1-4	CASSRQGTNEKLFF	TGTGCCAGCAGCCGACAGGGGACTAATGAAAAACTGTTTTTT
.	TRBV11-3	.	15	TRBJ2-1	CASSLDQAPLGEQFF	TGTGCCAGCAGCTTAGATCAGGCCCCCTTGGGCGAGCAGTTCTTC
.	TRBV7-2	.	13	TRBJ1-2	CASSLRVGYGYTF	TGTGCCAGCAGTCTCAGGGTCGGCTATGGCTACACCTTC
.	TRBV5-1	TRBD1	13	TRBJ1-3	CASSWDRGNTIYF	TGCGCCAGCAGCTGGGACAGAGGAAACACCATATATTTT
few	TRBV11-2	TRBD1	14	TRBJ2-7	CASSVDRGLWEQYF	TGTGCCAGCAGCGTCGACAGGGGTCTTTGGGAGCAGTACTTC
.	TRBV9	TRBD1	14	TRBJ1-2	CASRTGTGGFGYTF	TGTGCCAGCAGGACCGGGACAGGGGGCTTTGGCTACACCTTC
few	TRBV11-2	.	16	TRBJ2-1	CASRPGGTASYNEQFF	TGTGCCAGCAGACCAGGGGGGACAGCTTCCTACAATGAGCAGTTCTTC
.	TRBV9	.	13	TRBJ2-5	CASSVEPQGTQYF	TGTGCCAGCAGCGTAGAGCCTCAGGGGACCCAGTACTTC
.	TRBV12-5	.	17	TRBJ1-4	CASGLVLRGGLEEKLFF	TGTGCTAGTGGTTTGGTACTGCGGGGGGGGCTGGAAGAAAAACTGTTTTTT
.	TRBV4-1	TRBD2	16	TRBJ2-7	CASSLSLSGSLYEQYF	TGCGCCAGCAGCCTTTCCCTTAGCGGGAGCCTCTACGAGCAGTACTTC
.	TRBV5-1	TRBD2	16	TRBJ2-5	CASSSPLAGGIETQYF	TGCGCCAGCAGCTCCCCCTTAGCGGGAGGGATAGAGACCCAGTACTTC
.	TRBV2	.	14	TRBJ1-5	CASTEQGSNQPQHF	TGTGCCAGCACCGAACAGGGTTCTAATCAGCCCCAGCATTTT
.	TRBV7-6	.	14	TRBJ2-7	CASSLAASSYEQYF	TGTGCCAGCAGCTTAGCGGCCAGCTCCTACGAGCAGTACTTC
.	TRBV19	TRBD1	15	TRBJ1-2	CASSIGGGSVYGYTF	TGTGCCAGTAGTATTGGAGGGGGCAGCGTCTATGGCTACACCTTC
.	TRBV5-5	TRBD1	19	TRBJ2-5	CASSLAPPGRQGVQETQYF	TGTGCCAGCAGCTTGGCCCCCCCCGGTAGACAGGGGGTCCAAGAGACCCAGTACTTC
.	TRBV6-5	.	12	TRBJ1-2	CASSLRGYGYTF	TGTGCCAGCAGCTTGAGAGGCTATGGCTACACCTTC
.	TRBV2	TRBD2	21	TRBJ2-1	CASSESILAGGPGLSYNEQFF	TGTGCCAGCAGTGAAAGTATTCTAGCGGGAGGCCCTGGCCTCTCCTACAATGAGCAGTTCTTC
.	TRBV7-8	TRBD1	15	TRBJ2-5	CASSVPGTGEETQYF	TGTGCCAGCAGCGTTCCCGGGACAGGGGAAGAGACCCAGTACTTC
.	TRBV10-3	TRBD2	16	TRBJ2-5	CAISESTSGTQETQYF	TGTGCCATCAGTGAGTCTACTAGCGGAACCCAAGAGACCCAGTACTTC
.	TRBV15	.	14	TRBJ2-3	CATSRELVTDTQYF	TGTGCCACCAGCAGAGAACTTGTTACAGATACGCAGTATTTT
.	TRBV7-6	TRBD2	16	TRBJ2-3	CASSGRAGGRTDTQYF	TGTGCCAGCAGTGGTCGGGCGGGAGGTCGCACAGATACGCAGTATTTT